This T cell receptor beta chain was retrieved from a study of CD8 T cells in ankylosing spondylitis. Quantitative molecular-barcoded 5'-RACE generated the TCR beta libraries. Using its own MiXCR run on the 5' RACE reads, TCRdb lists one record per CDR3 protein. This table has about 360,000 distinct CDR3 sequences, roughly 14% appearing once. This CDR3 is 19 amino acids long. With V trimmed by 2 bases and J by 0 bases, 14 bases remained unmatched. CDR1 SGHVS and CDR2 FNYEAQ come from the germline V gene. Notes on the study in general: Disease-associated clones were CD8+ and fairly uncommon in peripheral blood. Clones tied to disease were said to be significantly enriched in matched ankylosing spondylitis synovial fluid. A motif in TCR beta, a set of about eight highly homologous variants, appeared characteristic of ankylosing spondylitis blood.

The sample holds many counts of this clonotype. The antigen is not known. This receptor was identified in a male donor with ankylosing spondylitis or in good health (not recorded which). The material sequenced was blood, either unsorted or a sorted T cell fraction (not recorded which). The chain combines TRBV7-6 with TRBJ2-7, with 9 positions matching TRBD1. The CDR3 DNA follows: TGTGCCAGCAGCTTAAGGGGACAGGGAAACACTCCTAGCTCCTACGAGCAGTACTTC. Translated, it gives CASSLRGQGNTPSSYEQYF.